A single sample is the source of the 24 T cell receptor beta chains below, sequenced in a study of blood T cell repertoires in COVID-19 (dated by TCRdb to 2019 to 2021). Libraries were constructed by the immunoSEQ multiplex PCR assay. The source is immuneACCESS, and TCRdb retained only in-frame sequences with V and J called. Part of the clones is not carried over; for the studies checked, unresolved V genes explain less than half of this, and the remainder is unexplained. This sample comprises about 49,000 clones, about 87% of them detected only once. Over 2% of the sample rests with the top ten. Sequenced input: peripheral blood. All receptors derive from a woman over 75 with COVID-19, enrolled during active disease.

CDR3 sequence: CASLASTAQHF. In DNA form, the CDR3 reads TGTGCCAGCTTGGCCTCGACAGCCCAGCATTTT. The chain couples TRBV28 to TRBJ1-5; tentatively, D is TRBD1 (5 bases). Trimming removed 8 bases from V and 11 bases from J, with 13 bases in between. CDR1 and CDR2 (germline): MDHEN, SYDVKM. CDR3 length: 11 amino acids.

J is TRBJ2-5 and V is TRBV27, with 10 positions matching TRBD1. Germline assignment: CDR1 MNHEY and CDR2 SMNVEV (reference sequence). With V trimmed by 3 bases and J by 4 bases, 2 bases remained unmatched. There are 14 residues in the CDR3. The CDR3, as DNA: TGTGCCAGCAGTTTTGGACAGGGGGTAGAGACCCAGTACTTC. Protein sequence: CASSFGQGVETQYF.

CDR3 sequence: CASSVTSGVYNEQFF. CDR3 DNA: TGTGCCAGCAGCGTGACTAGCGGGGTTTACAATGAGCAGTTCTTC. The V call is TRBV11-2, the J call TRBJ2-1, with TRBD2 matching over 11 bases. Germline CDR1 and CDR2: SGHAT and FQNNGV. CDR3 size: 15 residues. J lost 4 bases, V lost 5 bases, and 4 bases had no gene match. The full variable domain, in which reference TRBV11-2 and TRBJ2-1 provide the parts outside the CDR3, is EAGVAQSPRYKIIEKRQSVAFWCNPISGHATLYWYQQILGQGPKLLIQFQNNGVVDDSQLPKDRFSAERLKGVDSTLKIQPAKLEDSAVYLCASSVTSGVYNEQFFGPGTRLTVL.

This rearrangement joins TRBV29-1 to TRBJ1-1; D is perhaps TRBD1 (5 bases). V gave up 6 bases and J gave up 1 base, with 15 bases separating them. The CDR3 runs to 14 residues. Germline V lookup: CDR1 SQVTM, CDR2 ANQGSEA. CDR3 coding DNA: TGCAGCGTAGCTCCAGGGTTCGCGAACACTGAAGCTTTCTTT. Encoded protein: CSVAPGFANTEAFF.

The V gene is TRBV19, the J gene TRBJ2-7; 7 bases map to TRBD1. This CDR3 has 14 residues. CDR1 and CDR2 from the germline V gene are LNHDA and SQIVND (reference sequence). With V trimmed by 3 bases and J by 6 bases, 8 bases remained unmatched. The chain's CDR3 is CASSITGEYGEQYF. CDR3 coding DNA: TGTGCCAGTAGTATCACAGGGGAGTATGGCGAGCAGTACTTC.

The rearrangement uses TRBV7-8 and TRBJ1-2; tentatively, D is TRBD1 (5 bases). Trimming removed 1 base from V and 4 bases from J, with 13 bases in between. The CDR3 has 15 residues. Germline V gives CDR1 SGHVS, CDR2 FQNEAQ. This CDR3 is CASSLVIGASYGYTF. Here the CDR3 DNA reads TGTGCCAGCAGCTTAGTTATAGGGGCGTCCTATGGCTACACCTTC.

The chain has TRBV11-2 and TRBJ1-1; 7 bases are a match to TRBD1. Germline V gene data show CDR1 as SGHAT and CDR2 as FQNNGV. The CDR3 is made up of 13 amino acids. Trimming cost V 5 bases and J 3 bases; bases outside gene matches: 3. CDR3 DNA sequence: TGTGCCAGCAGCACACAGGGGTACACTGAAGCTTTCTTT. Its protein is CASSTQGYTEAFF.

In its sample, this clone was seen once. The V call is TRBV7-6, the J call TRBJ1-6, with D uncertain. The CDR3 extends over 15 amino acids. V lost 1 base and J lost 10, with 14 bases in between. Germline lookup yields CDR1 SGHVS and CDR2 FNYEAQ. The CDR3 nucleotides are TGTGCCAGCAGCTTAGTCCCGGAGGGAAACTCACCCCTCCACTTT. This gives the protein CASSLVPEGNSPLHF.

The chain recombines TRBV4-1 with TRBJ2-1, with TRBD1 matching over 12 bases. Germline CDR1 MGHRA, CDR2 YSYEKL. The V gene end was trimmed by 4 bases and the J gene end by 10 bases; junction bases not matched to a gene: 11. This CDR3 comprises 16 residues. The CDR3 here is CASSLHPGQGALEQFF. The CDR3 DNA is TGCGCCAGCAGCCTTCATCCGGGACAGGGGGCATTGGAGCAGTTCTTC.

V is TRBV7-9 and J is TRBJ2-5; tentative D call: TRBD1 (5 bases). Germline values: CDR1 SEHNR, CDR2 FQNEAQ (reference sequence). This CDR3 is 11 amino acids long. Deletions cut 5 bases from V and 11 bases from J, with 12 bases between. This CDR3 is CASSLQGVQYF. DNA of the CDR3: TGTGCCAGCAGCCTTCAGGGTGTACAGTACTTC.

This clone came up a few times. V is TRBV28 and J is TRBJ1-2; TRBD1 matches at 7 bases. The CDR3 spans 13 residues. J gave up 7 bases and V 4 bases, and 6 bases lay outside the gene matches. Germline CDR1 is MDHEN and CDR2 is SYDVKM. CDR3 coding DNA: TGTGCCAGCAGTTCGACAGGGTTAGGTGGCTACACCTTC. Its translation: CASSSTGLGGYTF.

The CDR3 DNA follows: TGTGCCAGCAGCTTGGGGGGGCCGATCAGCTCCTACAATGAGCAGTTCTTC. Its protein is CASSLGGPISSYNEQFF. The chain couples TRBV5-5 to TRBJ2-1, with D possibly TRBD1 on 6 matching bases. The CDR3 spans 17 residues. Per the germline V gene, CDR1 is SGHKS and CDR2 is YYEKEE (reference sequence). The germline V and J ends were trimmed by 0 bases and 0 bases, with 13 bases remaining between them.

J is TRBJ1-5 and V is TRBV7-2; TRBD1 matches 7 bases. The CDR3 length is 15 residues. Trimming at V came to 0 bases and at J to 6 bases, leaving 5 bases not matched to a gene. CDR1 and CDR2 (germline): SGHTA, FQGNSA. The CDR3, as DNA: TGTGCCAGCAGCTTAGCACAGGGGAGGAGTCAGCCCCAGCATTTT. Translating it yields CASSLAQGRSQPQHF.

The V and J genes are TRBV20-1 and TRBJ1-1, with a weak D call TRBD1 (5 bases). Germline V CDR1 and CDR2: DFQATT, SNEGSKA (reference sequence). V dropped 2 bases and J dropped 6 bases, with 7 bases sitting between them. There are 11 residues in the CDR3. The CDR3 DNA reads as TGCAGTGCTAGACAGGGCTCTGAAGCTTTCTTT. Encoded protein: CSARQGSEAFF.

This chain joins TRBV5-1 and TRBJ2-3, with TRBD1 matching 7 bases. Looked up from germline, CDR1 is SGHRS and CDR2 is YFSETQ. This CDR3 comprises 14 residues. Trimming at V came to 5 bases and at J to 3 bases, leaving 6 bases not matched to a gene. The CDR3 sequence: CASRGQYGTDTQYF. The DNA of the CDR3 is TGCGCCAGCAGGGGACAGTATGGGACAGATACGCAGTATTTT.

This rearrangement joins TRBV5-6 to TRBJ1-1; D is ambiguous. CDR3 size: 16 residues. Germline V gene lookup returns CDR1 SGHDT and CDR2 YYEEEE. Trimming cost V 4 bases and J 7 bases, with 23 bases left between them. The CDR3 DNA follows: TGTGCCAGCAGCCCCGTACTCCAGGTAAACGGCGATGAAGCTTTCTTT. Amino acids: CASSPVLQVNGDEAFF.

V and J are TRBV18 and TRBJ1-1; weak D call: TRBD1 (6 bases). Trimming shortened V by 3 bases and J by 5 bases, and 19 bases separated the two germline ends. From germline, CDR1 is KGHSH and CDR2 LQKENI. The CDR3 extends over 16 amino acids. This chain's CDR3 is CASSPRGAPSQTEAFF. The CDR3 DNA reads TGTGCCAGCTCACCTCGGGGGGCTCCGAGTCAGACTGAAGCTTTCTTT.

Only a few counts were recorded for this clone. This chain links TRBV7-2 with TRBJ2-7, with 11 bases lining up with TRBD2. The V and J ends lost 0 bases and 3 bases, in that order; junction bases with no gene match: 4. The CDR3 sequence is 16 residues long. Looked up from germline, CDR1 is SGHTA and CDR2 is FQGNSA. This CDR3 is CASSLALTSGSYEQYF. DNA for the CDR3: TGTGCCAGCAGCTTAGCGCTAACTAGCGGGAGCTACGAGCAGTACTTC. Supplemented by reference TRBV7-2 and TRBJ2-7, the full variable domain reads GAGVSQSPSNKVTEKGKDVELRCDPISGHTALYWYRQSLGQGLEFLIYFQGNSAPDKSGLPSDRFSAERTGGSVSTLTIQRTQQEDSAVYLCASSLALTSGSYEQYFGPGTRLTVT.

V gene TRBV5-1 combines with J gene TRBJ1-6; possible D gene TRBD1, 5 bases. CDR3 length: 14 residues. Germline assignment: CDR1 SGHRS and CDR2 YFSETQ. V lost 5 bases and J 2 bases, leaving 8 bases between the germline ends. The CDR3 DNA reads TGCGCCAGCAGGTCGGGGGCCTATAATTCACCCCTCCACTTT. Translated, it gives CASRSGAYNSPLHF. Full variable domain (missing parts from reference TRBV5-1 and TRBJ1-6): KAGVTQTPRYLIKTRGQQVTLSCSPISGHRSVSWYQQTPGQGLQFLFEYFSETQRNKGNFPGRFSGRQFSNSRSEMNVSTLELGDSALYLCASRSGAYNSPLHFGNGTRLTVT.

This clone was recorded only once. The chain is built from TRBV20-1 and TRBJ2-1, with 11 bases identical to TRBD2. With 3 bases clipped from V and 4 bases from J, the junction kept 5 bases outside the gene matches. Germline V gene lookup returns CDR1 DFQATT and CDR2 SNEGSKA (reference sequence). The CDR3 is 15 residues long. The CDR3 nucleotides read TGCAGTGCTAGTTCGGGACTAGCGGTTTACAATGAGCAGTTCTTC. Its translation is CSASSGLAVYNEQFF.

V usage is TRBV5-5 and J usage is TRBJ2-3; TRBD2 aligns across 15 bases. Per germline, CDR1 SGHKS and CDR2 YYEKEE (reference sequence). The CDR3 runs 16 residues. V shed 4 bases and J 5 bases; nucleotides not matched to a gene: 5. Here the CDR3 reads CASSQPGLAGGDTQYF. The DNA of the CDR3 is TGTGCCAGCAGCCAACCGGGACTAGCGGGAGGAGATACGCAGTATTTT.

This chain connects TRBV7-2 to TRBJ2-3; 10 nucleotides agree with TRBD1. V lost 7 bases and J lost 5; bases outside the gene matches: 3. The CDR3 has 13 residues. Germline V CDR1 and CDR2: SGHTA, FQGNSA. CDR3 bases: TGTGCCAGCACCAGGGACAGGGGAGATACGCAGTATTTT. Translating gives CASTRDRGDTQYF. The whole variable domain, filled in from reference TRBV7-2 and TRBJ2-3, reads GAGVSQSPSNKVTEKGKDVELRCDPISGHTALYWYRQSLGQGLEFLIYFQGNSAPDKSGLPSDRFSAERTGGSVSTLTIQRTQQEDSAVYLCASTRDRGDTQYFGPGTRLTVL.

The chain recombines TRBV3-1 (or the pseudogene TRBV3-2) with TRBJ1-2; a possible D gene is TRBD1 (6 bases). The CDR3 spans 14 residues. CDR1 and CDR2 from the germline V gene are LGHDT and YNNKEL (reference sequence). Between the trimmed V and J ends, which lost 4 bases and 5 bases, there was a span of 14 bases. This CDR3 reads CASSPRGSSYGYTF. The CDR3 DNA is TGTGCCAGCAGCCCGAGGGGGTCTTCGTATGGCTACACCTTC.

This clone was observed a single time. V and J are TRBV27 and TRBJ1-4; 7 nucleotides line up with TRBD1. CDR3 length equals 17 residues. Trimming at V came to 1 base and at J to 0 bases, leaving 5 bases not matched to a gene. Per the germline V gene, CDR1 is MNHEY and CDR2 is SMNVEV (reference sequence). The CDR3 DNA sequence: TGTGCCAGCAGTTTATTGGGGACAGCAGCAACTAATGAAAAACTGTTTTTT. Encoded protein: CASSLLGTAATNEKLFF.